This T cell receptor beta chain originates from a study of identical twins. The germline gives CDR1 SGHVS, CDR2 FNYEAQ. With V trimmed by 1 base and J by 0 bases, 11 bases remained unmatched. The CDR3 totals 19 residues. From the 5' RACE reads, TCRdb called clonotypes with MiXCR, one entry per CDR3 protein. In the table there are some 250,000 distinct CDR3 sequences, 5% to 7% of which are singletons. Another study also made use of these data, one on T cells expressing NK-cell markers.

This sequence was found in a woman aged 18-29 years in good health. Sequencing was performed on CD8+ T cells sorted from blood. The genes are TRBV7-6 and TRBJ1-1; 10 bases are shared with TRBD1. As DNA, the CDR3 is TGTGCCAGCAGCTTAGAGAGGGGGGACAGGGGCCCCGTGAACACTGAAGCTTTCTTT. This codes for CASSLERGDRGPVNTEAFF.